This entry lists 21 T cell receptor beta chains sequenced from one sample in a study of T cells in Graves' hyperthyroidism and ophthalmopathy. From RNA transcripts, TCR beta CDR3 regions were amplified. HTBI primers were employed in a first-round RT-PCR of the TCR CDR3. TCRdb re-called the multiplex PCR reads with MiXCR, one entry per CDR3 protein. The sample carries around 720,000 distinct CDR3 sequences, approximately 36% recorded once. Material: blood. The source is a woman aged 35 to 49 with Graves' hyperthyroidism.

This chain joins TRBV12-3 or TRBV12-4 and TRBJ1-2; D gene unclear. Trimming took off 6 bases at V and 10 bases at J, with 24 bases between the two ends. The length of the CDR3 is 15 residues. The CDR3 nucleotides read TGTGCCAGCAGGCGATCAACCGGGAGACTAGGGATCTACACCTTC. Encoded protein: CASRRSTGRLGIYTF.

The chain employs TRBV5-1 and TRBJ2-7, with 9 bases fitting TRBD2. The CDR3 loop spans 17 amino acids. Germline V CDR1 and CDR2: SGHRS, YFSETQ. Trimming took 0 bases from V and 3 from J; bases not matched to a gene: 10. CDR3 protein: CASSLELSTSGVYEQYF. The CDR3 DNA reads as TGCGCCAGCAGCTTGGAATTGTCGACTAGCGGAGTCTACGAGCAGTACTTC. The whole variable domain, remainder taken from reference TRBV5-1 and TRBJ2-7, is KAGVTQTPRYLIKTRGQQVTLSCSPISGHRSVSWYQQTPGQGLQFLFEYFSETQRNKGNFPGRFSGRQFSNSRSEMNVSTLELGDSALYLCASSLELSTSGVYEQYFGPGTRLTVT.

The chain couples TRBV9 to TRBJ2-2; no reliable D call. Germline-derived CDR1 and CDR2 are SGDLS and YYNGEE. Trimming left V 0 bases short and J 0 bases short, with 9 bases between. CDR3 length equals 16 residues. The DNA of the CDR3 is TGTGCCAGCAGCGTAGCTCTGGGATCGAACACCGGGGAGCTGTTTTTT. Its protein is CASSVALGSNTGELFF.

This clonotype was observed at least ten times. The V gene is TRBV20-1, the J gene TRBJ1-1; 8 bases are shared with TRBD1. Germline CDR1 and CDR2: DFQATT and SNEGSKA (reference sequence). The CDR3 consists of 13 residues. V lost 2 bases and J lost 6; bases outside the gene matches: 5. The CDR3 coding sequence is TGCAGTGCTAGACGGACAGGGCTACCTGAAGCTTTCTTT. This sequence encodes CSARRTGLPEAFF.

This clonotype has at least ten counts. This chain connects TRBV7-2 to TRBJ1-6; maybe TRBD1 (6 bases). The V end lost 4 bases, the J end lost 11 bases, and 12 bases lay between the germline ends. The CDR3 is 13 amino acids. Germline V gene sequence: CDR1 SGHTA, CDR2 FQGNSA. CDR3 nucleotide sequence: TGTGCCAGCAGCTCAGGGGCATTTGCACCCCTCCACTTT. As protein: CASSSGAFAPLHF.

The V gene is TRBV5-6, the J gene TRBJ1-1; TRBD1 matches 8 bases. There are 17 residues in the CDR3. V was clipped by 0 bases and J by 1 base; unmatched bases: 8. From germline, CDR1 is SGHDT and CDR2 YYEEEE. This CDR3 reads CASSLEGRGRRNTEAFF. For the CDR3, the DNA is TGTGCCAGCAGCTTGGAGGGCAGGGGGCGGCGGAACACTGAAGCTTTCTTT.

The chain carries TRBV6-5 and TRBJ2-2, with 8 bases aligning to TRBD1. Germline trimming cut 0 bases from V and 8 bases from J; bases unmatched to any gene: 8. Germline lookup yields CDR1 MNHEY and CDR2 SVGAGI. This CDR3 has 16 amino acids. The CDR3 DNA sequence: TGTGCCAGCAGTTACTCAGGGTTCAGGGGGCAAGGGGAGCTGTTTTTT. Amino acids: CASSYSGFRGQGELFF.

The gene calls are TRBV19 and TRBJ2-1; 11 nucleotides line up with TRBD2. Germline CDR1 reads LNHDA; CDR2 reads SQIVND (reference sequence). Losses at the gene ends were 5 bases for V and 8 bases for J; bases not matched to a gene: 5. This CDR3 comprises 14 residues. The CDR3 spells CASSLTSGNYEQFF. For the CDR3, the DNA is TGTGCCAGTAGTCTGACTAGCGGGAACTATGAGCAGTTCTTC.

This clonotype was seen more than once but under ten times. This sequence joins TRBV20-1 and TRBJ2-2; D is undetermined. Germline values: CDR1 DFQATT, CDR2 SNEGSKA (reference sequence). The CDR3 runs to 11 residues. V lost 3 bases and J 8 bases, leaving 7 bases between the germline ends. The DNA of the CDR3 is TGCAGTGCTAGTGGCTTGGGGGAGCTGTTTTTT. It yields the protein CSASGLGELFF.

This clonotype was recorded many times. The V call is TRBV6-6, the J call TRBJ1-1, with a weak D call TRBD1 (5 bases). CDR1 and CDR2 (germline): MNHNY, SVGAGI (reference sequence). V gave up 10 bases and J gave up 10 bases, with 16 bases separating them. The CDR3 spans 11 residues. Here the CDR3 reads CANSYAQGAFF. In nucleotides, the CDR3 is TGTGCCAACAGCTACGCCCAGGGAGCTTTCTTT.

This clonotype was seen at least ten times. The chain carries TRBV12-3 or TRBV12-4 and TRBJ1-2, with 7 bases identical to TRBD1. The CDR3 extends over 14 amino acids. With 6 bases clipped from V and 7 bases from J, the junction kept 11 bases outside the gene matches. CDR3 coding DNA: TGTGCCAGCAGGGATAACAGGGGATACGGTGGCTACACCTTC. Amino acid sequence: CASRDNRGYGGYTF.

The chain combines TRBV13 with TRBJ1-6; possibly TRBD1 for D (5 bases). The germline CDR1 and CDR2 sequences are PRHDT and FYEKMQ (reference sequence). V was pared by 5 bases and J by 9 bases, with 11 bases between. There are 13 residues in the CDR3. This chain's CDR3 is CASSTDSGSPLHF. The CDR3 DNA follows: TGTGCCAGCAGCACCGACAGTGGTTCACCCCTCCACTTT.

This chain links TRBV28 with TRBJ1-1; no reliable D call. The CDR3 totals 16 residues. Germline CDR1 is MDHEN and CDR2 is SYDVKM. The ends were cut back, 4 bases at V and 3 bases at J, with 18 bases in the middle. This chain's CDR3 is CASSSLDARGHTEAFF. DNA for the CDR3: TGTGCCAGCAGTTCACTAGACGCCCGCGGCCACACTGAAGCTTTCTTT.

This clonotype was recorded only once. The chain is built from TRBV2 and TRBJ2-7; no definite D call. This CDR3 is 15 amino acids long. The germline V and J ends were trimmed by 8 bases and 2 bases, with 19 bases remaining between them. In germline, CDR1 is SNHLY, CDR2 FYNNEI. The chain's CDR3 is CASGVYLAAAYEQYF. The CDR3 nucleotides are TGTGCCAGCGGGGTTTACCTCGCAGCAGCCTACGAGCAGTACTTC. Full variable domain (remainder filled in from reference TRBV2 and TRBJ2-7): EPEVTQTPSHQVTQMGQEVILRCVPISNHLYFYWYRQILGQKVEFLVSFYNNEISEKSEIFDDQFSVERPDGSNFTLKIRSTKLEDSAMYFCASGVYLAAAYEQYFGPGTRLTVT.

There are many counts of this clonotype. CDR3 sequence: CASRPGFYEQYF. CDR3 nucleotides: TGTGCCAGCAGACCCGGATTCTACGAGCAGTACTTC. The genes are TRBV2 and TRBJ2-7; the D is unclear. The germline gives CDR1 SNHLY, CDR2 FYNNEI. V dropped 6 bases and J dropped 3 bases, with 9 bases sitting between them. The CDR3 runs 12 residues.

Regarding this clonotype: Just one base apart from a much larger clone, this may be a read error. The V call is TRBV29-1, the J call TRBJ1-1; no reliable D call. Germline V CDR1 and CDR2: SQVTM, ANQGSEA. The CDR3 runs 14 residues. The CDR3 loop reads CRVEAEGVGRKAFF. The DNA for the CDR3 is TGCCGCGTTGAAGCAGAAGGTGTTGGTCGTAAAGCTTTCTTT.

The V call is TRBV2, the J call TRBJ1-5; D remains unclear. CDR3 length: 15 amino acids. The germline V gene encodes CDR1 SNHLY and CDR2 FYNNEI. V gave up 5 bases and J gave up 5 bases, with 16 bases separating them. The CDR3 reads CASSYSLAGHQPQHF. CDR3 coding DNA: TGTGCCAGCAGTTACTCCCTGGCTGGTCATCAGCCCCAGCATTTT. The full variable domain, with the rest looked up from reference TRBV2 and TRBJ1-5, is EPEVTQTPSHQVTQMGQEVILRCVPISNHLYFYWYRQILGQKVEFLVSFYNNEISEKSEIFDDQFSVERPDGSNFTLKIRSTKLEDSAMYFCASSYSLAGHQPQHFGDGTRLSIL.

V gene TRBV6-5 combines with J gene TRBJ1-5, with D possibly TRBD1 on 6 matching bases. This CDR3 spans 15 amino acids. The V and J ends lost 6 bases and 0 bases respectively, with 12 bases between them. The V gene's germline CDR1 is MNHEY and CDR2 SVGAGI. The CDR3 is CASRGGTNSNQPQHF. CDR3 DNA: TGTGCCAGCAGGGGGGGGACAAATAGCAATCAGCCCCAGCATTTT.

This rearrangement joins TRBV10-2 to TRBJ2-3, with TRBD2 matching 10 bases. With 7 bases clipped from V and 6 bases from J, the junction kept 7 bases outside the gene matches. The CDR3 runs 14 residues. The germline V gene encodes CDR1 WSHSY and CDR2 SAAADI. CDR3 nucleotide sequence: TGCGCCAGCACTGGGACTAGCGTCCGGGATACGCAGTATTTT. As protein: CASTGTSVRDTQYF.

This clonotype showed up many times. This chain connects TRBV7-2 to TRBJ2-2; D remains ambiguous. The CDR3 is 13 residues long. Germline-derived CDR1 and CDR2 are SGHTA and FQGNSA. Trimming removed 4 bases from V and 6 bases from J, with 9 bases in between. CDR3 sequence: CASSWPGPGELFF. CDR3 DNA sequence: TGTGCCAGCAGCTGGCCAGGCCCCGGGGAGCTGTTTTTT.

In regard to this clonotype: One end of the junction fails to match germline, which may point to a read error. The chain links TRBV10-3 to TRBJ1-4, with TRBD1 matching over 7 bases. Germline CDR1 ENHRY, CDR2 SYGVKD. This CDR3 spans 16 amino acids. CDR3 in DNA: TGTGCCAGCAGTCTCGAAATCGGGACAGCCCCGGAAAAACTGTTTTTT. Translation gives CASSLEIGTAPEKLFF.